This TCR beta chain was profiled in a study of cytomegalovirus exposure and HLA in healthy donors. Whether this donor was CMV seropositive was not recorded. V was shortened by 4 bases and J by 7 bases, with 11 bases between the two germline ends. CDR1 is WSHSY and CDR2 is SAAADI in the germline V gene. The CDR3 is made up of 13 amino acids. Whole-study results and caveats: TCR association rates varied by HLA locus in a later analysis, with DRB1 highest and HLA-C lowest. A later analysis linked a missense DCLRE1C variant to TCR beta V- and J-gene trimming.

60 Vbeta and 13 Jbeta primers were used in PCR. Assay used: immunoSEQ multiplex PCR; TCRdb lists only in-frame clones, some missing. The sample includes over 65,000 clones, 80% to 90% of them seen just once. This clone has only one observation. Antigen unknown. The rearrangement joins TRBV10-2 to TRBJ1-5, with D uncertain. Sequenced sample: PBMCs. The sequence was collected from a human donor in good health. This CDR3 is CASSAWERQPQHF. CDR3 bases: TGCGCCAGCAGTGCGTGGGAGAGACAGCCCCAGCATTTT.